The present entry profiles one TCR beta chain with its context. Its antigen is currently unknown. CD45RA-negative memory and CD45RA+ naive subsets were split from the CD4+ cells. This sample is part of a study of shared clonotypes between healthy human individuals. Study summary: Participating donors consisted of a couple of women and a few men aged 18 to 49. Plates per donor: three CD4 naive, three CD4 memory, two CD8 naive, one CD8 memory. Study conclusions and caveats: The study's rarefaction showed incomplete sorted-subset sequencing despite large depth.

Clones were sequenced by immunoSEQ multiplex PCR, and TCRdb holds only the in-frame ones, with some missing. Altogether roughly 520,000 clones are present, roughly 95% being singletons, with the ten largest covering approximately 0.067%. Sequencing was done on a sample of naive CD4+ T cells sorted from blood. The subset here: CD45RA+ positively selected. The receptor comes from a woman younger than 45 in good health.

CDR3 loop: CASSFGGVTEAFF. The CDR3 DNA sequence: TGCGCCAGCTCATTCGGAGGGGTCACTGAAGCTTTCTTT. This rearrangement joins TRBV10-2 to TRBJ1-1; the D gene is possibly TRBD1 (5 bases). The length of the CDR3 is 13 residues. V lost 8 bases, J lost 4 bases, and 14 bases lay in between. Germline CDR1 and CDR2: WSHSY and SAAADI.